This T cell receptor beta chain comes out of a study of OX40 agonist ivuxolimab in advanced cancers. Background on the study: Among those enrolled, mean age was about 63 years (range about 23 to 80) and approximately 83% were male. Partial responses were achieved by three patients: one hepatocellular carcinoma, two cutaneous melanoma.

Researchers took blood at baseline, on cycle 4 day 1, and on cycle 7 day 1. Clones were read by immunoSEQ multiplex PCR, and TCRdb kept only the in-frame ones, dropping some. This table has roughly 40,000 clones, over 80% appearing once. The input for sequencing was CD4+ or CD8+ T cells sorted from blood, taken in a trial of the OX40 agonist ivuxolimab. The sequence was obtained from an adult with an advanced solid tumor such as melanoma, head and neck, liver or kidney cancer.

For the CDR3, the DNA is TGCGCCAGCAGAGAGAGTCCAGCTCGCACAGATACGCAGTATTTT. Amino acid sequence: CASRESPARTDTQYF. This chain joins TRBV5-1 and TRBJ2-3; D unresolved. The CDR3 is made up of 15 amino acids. The germline V gene has CDR1 SGHRS and CDR2 YFSETQ. Trimming cost V 5 bases and J 1 base, with 14 bases left between them.